A selection of T cell receptor beta chains follows, all from one sample in a study of T cells in Graves' hyperthyroidism and ophthalmopathy. TCRdb reanalysed the multiplex PCR reads using MiXCR and keeps one entry per CDR3 protein. The sample carries under 400,000 distinct CDR3 sequences, approximately 15% recorded once. Sequencing used blood. These receptors were taken from a woman aged 55-75 years with Graves' hyperthyroidism. The CDR3 runs from the conserved cysteine through the conserved F or W. The D gene is left open where the match is weak. Only some rows state a clone size, as once, few, many or a class for expanded clones.

D gene	clone size	V gene	J gene	CDR3 protein	CDR3 DNA
.	many	TRBV5-5	TRBJ2-1	CASRLTWISYNEQFF	TGTGCCAGCAGGTTGACTTGGATCTCCTACAATGAGCAGTTCTTC
TRBD1	few	TRBV19	TRBJ2-5	CASSMGGTGGRETQYF	TGTGCCAGTAGTATGGGTGGGACAGGGGGCAGAGAGACCCAGTACTTC
TRBD2	many	TRBV3-1	TRBJ2-2	CASSPRLAGYTGELFF	TGTGCCAGCAGCCCCCGACTAGCGGGTTACACCGGGGAGCTGTTTTTT
TRBD1	many	TRBV29-1	TRBJ2-1	CSGYGTGGLDEQFF	TGCAGCGGATATGGGACAGGGGGCTTGGATGAGCAGTTCTTC
.	many	TRBV29-1	TRBJ1-1	CSVEDHLNTEAFF	TGCAGCGTTGAAGATCACCTGAACACTGAAGCTTTCTTT
.	few	TRBV6-1	TRBJ2-2	CASSPGQGTNTGELFF	TGTGCCAGCAGTCCCGGCCAGGGAACGAACACCGGGGAGCTGTTTTTT
.	.	TRBV19	TRBJ1-4	CASSFGGAPDNEKLFF	TGTGCCAGTAGTTTCGGGGGCGCCCCTGATAATGAAAAACTGTTTTTT
TRBD2	.	TRBV12-3/TRBV12-4	TRBJ2-5	CASSSDPNGRAGGETQYF	TGTGCCAGCAGCTCTGACCCTAACGGGCGAGCGGGAGGAGAGACCCAGTACTTC
TRBD2	.	TRBV25-1	TRBJ2-1	CAAWAGAGNEQFF	TGTGCCGCGTGGGCGGGAGCGGGCAATGAGCAGTTCTTC
.	.	TRBV5-1	TRBJ2-7	CASSVNRGGYEQYF	TGCGCCAGCAGCGTTAACAGGGGAGGCTACGAGCAGTACTTC
.	many	TRBV6-1	TRBJ1-1	CASGMNTEAFF	TGTGCCAGCGGTATGAACACTGAAGCTTTCTTT
TRBD1	few	TRBV27	TRBJ1-2	CASSPRTGNGYTF	TGTGCCAGCAGTCCCCGGACAGGGAATGGCTACACCTTC
.	.	TRBV20-1	TRBJ2-1	CSAIPMERVYNEQFF	TGCAGTGCTATCCCGATGGAACGGGTTTACAATGAGCAGTTCTTC
TRBD2	few	TRBV3-1	TRBJ2-7	CASSQGAWTSGYEQYF	TGTGCCAGCAGCCAAGGGGCGTGGACTAGCGGTTACGAGCAGTACTTC
TRBD1	many	TRBV3-1	TRBJ2-3	CASSTHRGAGTDTQYF	TGTGCCAGCAGCACTCACAGGGGGGCCGGCACAGATACGCAGTATTTT
.	.	TRBV5-1	TRBJ2-1	CASSLVLDSPNEQFF	TGCGCCAGCAGCTTGGTACTGGATTCCCCTAATGAGCAGTTCTTC
.	many	TRBV19	TRBJ1-5	CASSTQGYSNQPQHF	TGTGCCAGTAGTACGCAGGGGTATAGCAATCAGCCCCAGCATTTT
.	.	TRBV5-8	TRBJ1-2	CASSLADRNLGYTF	TGTGCCAGCAGCTTGGCCGACCGAAACCTGGGCTACACCTTC
.	few	TRBV30	TRBJ2-7	CACLITGTISYEQYF	TGTGCCTGCCTTATAACAGGGACAATCTCCTACGAGCAGTACTTC
TRBD2	many	TRBV20-1	TRBJ2-3	CSAGGTSGYSTDTQYF	TGCAGTGCTGGCGGGACTAGCGGATACTCCACAGATACGCAGTATTTT
.	.	TRBV2	TRBJ1-2	CASSDRDLGYTF	TGTGCCAGCAGTGACCGGGATCTAGGCTACACCTTC
TRBD2	few	TRBV2	TRBJ2-1	CASSERLAGVGEQFF	TGTGCCAGCAGTGAACGGCTAGCGGGAGTTGGTGAGCAGTTCTTC
TRBD1	many	TRBV3-1	TRBJ2-1	CASSQDRTGGEQFF	TGTGCCAGCAGCCAAGATAGGACAGGGGGCGAGCAGTTCTTC
.	many	TRBV20-1	TRBJ2-5	CSARDGLQTQYF	TGCAGTGCTAGAGATGGTTTGCAGACCCAGTACTTC
TRBD2	many	TRBV6-2/TRBV6-3	TRBJ2-7	CASSSSVAGAAEQYF	TGTGCCAGCAGCTCATCCGTAGCGGGAGCGGCCGAGCAGTACTTC
TRBD2	few	TRBV24-1	TRBJ2-1	CATSGTSGHNEQFF	TGTGCCACCAGTGGGACTAGCGGCCACAATGAGCAGTTCTTC
.	many	TRBV28	TRBJ2-3	CASSLFGGTDTQYF	TGTGCCAGCAGTTTATTCGGCGGCACAGATACGCAGTATTTT
.	.	TRBV18	TRBJ2-1	CASSPATFAYNEQFF	TGTGCCAGCTCACCAGCTACCTTCGCATACAATGAGCAGTTCTTC
TRBD2	many	TRBV2	TRBJ2-3	CASKSGRDTDTQYF	TGTGCCAGCAAGAGCGGGAGGGACACAGATACGCAGTATTTT
.	many	TRBV6-1	TRBJ2-1	CASSALGGGAAYNEQFF	TGTGCCAGCAGTGCGTTAGGCGGGGGCGCCGCCTACAATGAGCAGTTCTTC
TRBD1	many	TRBV29-1	TRBJ2-7	CSVGGQPPEQYF	TGCAGCGTTGGGGGACAGCCGCCCGAGCAGTACTTC
.	few	TRBV30	TRBJ1-3	CAWSVLPSSGNTIYF	TGTGCCTGGAGTGTACTCCCGAGCTCTGGAAACACCATATATTTT
.	many	TRBV10-3	TRBJ2-5	CAISETAARWETQYF	TGTGCCATCAGTGAGACGGCGGCTAGATGGGAGACCCAGTACTTC
TRBD1	.	TRBV4-1	TRBJ2-3	CASSSLQGGGTDTQYF	TGCGCCAGCAGCTCGCTTCAAGGGGGCGGCACAGATACGCAGTATTTT
.	many	TRBV6-1	TRBJ2-3	CATLRTRDHTDTQYF	TGTGCCACCCTTCGAACCCGGGATCACACAGATACGCAGTATTTT
.	many	TRBV18	TRBJ1-1	CASSVSRQLNTEAFF	TGTGCCAGCTCAGTAAGCAGGCAGCTGAACACTGAAGCTTTCTTT
TRBD2	many	TRBV5-1	TRBJ2-3	CASSYLPRLAGVRTDTQYF	TGCGCCAGCAGCTACCTCCCCAGACTAGCGGGAGTAAGGACAGATACGCAGTATTTT
TRBD1	.	TRBV10-3	TRBJ1-4	CAIADRDPNEKLFF	TGTGCCATTGCGGACAGGGACCCTAATGAAAAACTGTTTTTT
.	many	TRBV6-5	TRBJ1-1	CASSYSQGAAPTEAFF	TGTGCCAGCAGTTACTCCCAGGGAGCAGCTCCAACTGAAGCTTTCTTT
TRBD2	many	TRBV29-1	TRBJ2-7	CSVVERGYEQYF	TGCAGCGTTGTGGAGCGGGGGTACGAGCAGTACTTC
.	many	TRBV7-8	TRBJ1-2	CASSLAGWAGYTF	TGTGCCAGCAGCTTAGCGGGGTGGGCTGGCTACACCTTC
TRBD2	.	TRBV11-3	TRBJ2-5	CASRDVGGQETQYF	TGTGCCAGCAGGGATGTGGGGGGGCAAGAGACCCAGTACTTC
.	many	TRBV6-5	TRBJ1-2	CASSYGTELYGYTF	TGTGCCAGCAGTTACGGTACAGAACTCTATGGCTACACCTTC
TRBD1	many	TRBV24-1	TRBJ2-5	CATSGRRTGVETQYF	TGTGCCACCAGCGGAAGACGGACAGGGGTAGAGACCCAGTACTTC
TRBD1	few	TRBV6-2/TRBV6-3	TRBJ2-5	CASSYRPGQGYQETQYF	TGTGCCAGCAGTTACCGTCCGGGACAGGGGTACCAAGAGACCCAGTACTTC
TRBD1	.	TRBV5-1	TRBJ2-2	CASSSYRVDRAGELFF	TGCGCCAGCAGCTCCTACCGGGTTGACAGGGCCGGGGAGCTGTTTTTT
TRBD2	many	TRBV7-9	TRBJ2-1	CASSPRGLEFNEQFF	TGTGCCAGCAGCCCGCGTGGACTAGAATTTAATGAGCAGTTCTTC
.	many	TRBV3-1	TRBJ1-2	CASSQEGQNYGYTF	TGTGCCAGCAGCCAAGAAGGACAGAACTATGGCTACACCTTC
TRBD1	.	TRBV28	TRBJ1-2	CASSFSDRGYSNYGYTF	TGTGCCAGCAGTTTCTCGGACAGGGGTTATTCTAACTATGGCTACACCTTC
.	few	TRBV4-2	TRBJ2-7	CASSQDLQQYEQYF	TGTGCCAGCAGCCAAGACTTACAGCAGTACGAGCAGTACTTC
.	.	TRBV7-9	TRBJ2-5	CASSSLETQYF	TGTGCCAGCAGCTCTTTAGAGACCCAGTACTTC
.	many	TRBV2	TRBJ2-5	CATQSQSGEKETQYF	TGTGCCACCCAGTCGCAGTCGGGGGAGAAAGAGACCCAGTACTTC